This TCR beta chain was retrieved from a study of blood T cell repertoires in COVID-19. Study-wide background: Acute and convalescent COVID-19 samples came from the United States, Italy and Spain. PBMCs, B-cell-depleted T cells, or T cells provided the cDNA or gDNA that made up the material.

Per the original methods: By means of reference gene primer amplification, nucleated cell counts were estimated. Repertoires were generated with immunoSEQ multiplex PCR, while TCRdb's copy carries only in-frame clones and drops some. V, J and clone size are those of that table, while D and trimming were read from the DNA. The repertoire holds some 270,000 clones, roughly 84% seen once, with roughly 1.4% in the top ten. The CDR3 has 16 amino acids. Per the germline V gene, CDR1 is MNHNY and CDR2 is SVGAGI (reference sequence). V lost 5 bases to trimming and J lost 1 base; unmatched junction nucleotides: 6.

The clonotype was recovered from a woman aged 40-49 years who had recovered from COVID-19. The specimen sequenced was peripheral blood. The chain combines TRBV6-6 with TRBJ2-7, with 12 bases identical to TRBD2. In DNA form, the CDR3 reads TGTGCCAGCAGTGGACTAGCGGGGAAATTTTCCTACGAGCAGTACTTC. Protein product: CASSGLAGKFSYEQYF.